A single sample gave rise to the 4 T cell receptor beta chains below, sequenced in a study of shared T cell receptors in the human thymus. Sequencing used immunoSEQ multiplex PCR; TCRdb keeps in-frame clones, though not all of them. The data contain about 730,000 clones, approximately 83% of them singletons. The same sample was also studied in work on human thymus T cells.

Sequencing was carried out using thymocytes. Receptors originate from a girl under three years old with a congenital heart defect.

The chain joins TRBV27 to TRBJ2-1, with 7 bases matching TRBD2. This CDR3 region has 19 residues. Germline V gene lookup returns CDR1 MNHEY and CDR2 SMNVEV (reference sequence). V shed 3 bases, J shed 1 base, and the junction held 15 bases outside the gene matches. The CDR3 spells CASSFFRWGGESSYNEQFF. The CDR3 DNA is TGTGCCAGCAGTTTTTTTCGGTGGGGGGGGGAGTCGTCCTACAATGAGCAGTTCTTC.

This clone was seen once. This chain links TRBV27 with TRBJ1-1; 9 bases line up with TRBD1. V lost 8 bases and J lost 12; bases outside the gene matches: 7. Germline values: CDR1 MNHEY, CDR2 SMNVEV (reference sequence). CDR3 length equals 11 residues. The CDR3 DNA reads as TGTGCCAGCTTACAGGGGGCTTTGTCTTTCTTT. Translation: CASLQGALSFF.

The CDR3 reads CASSNLERGAREQYF. In DNA, the CDR3 is TGTGCCAGCAGCAACCTCGAACGGGGGGCGAGGGAGCAGTACTTC. The chain couples TRBV6-5 to TRBJ2-7; TRBD2 is a possible D gene (7 bases). There are 15 residues in the CDR3. V was clipped by 6 bases and J by 7 bases, with 22 bases between them. CDR1 and CDR2 (germline): MNHEY, SVGAGI.

The rearrangement uses TRBV27 and TRBJ2-2; TRBD1 might be the D (5 bases). CDR3 length equals 17 residues. Germline CDR1 reads MNHEY; CDR2 reads SMNVEV (reference sequence). V was shortened by 3 bases and J by 4 bases, with 18 bases between the two germline ends. CDR3 in amino acids: CASSFWQGSRGTGELFF. DNA for the CDR3: TGTGCCAGCAGTTTTTGGCAGGGAAGTAGGGGCACCGGGGAGCTGTTTTTT.